The 8 T cell receptor beta chains below come from one sample, sequenced in a study of tumor-infiltrating lymphocytes in primary liver carcinoma. The source of the blood RNA was unsorted whole blood, and germline DNA was extracted as well. Using a constant-region primer together with ProtoScript II reverse transcriptase, TCR beta cDNA was made from roughly 520 ng of total RNA. A slightly modified ARM-PCR protocol with three nested multiplex PCR rounds produced these TCR beta libraries. The study ran its first two PCR rounds for approximately 11 cycles each, using TRBV1-TRBV30 forward primers and a C-beta reverse primer. One entry per CDR3 protein, called by TCRdb with MiXCR from the multiplex PCR reads. The sample lists 300,000 to 350,000 distinct CDR3 sequences; roughly 60% were seen once. The sample was peripheral blood. The receptors here all came from a woman aged 25 to 45 with primary liver carcinoma and hepatitis B virus infection.

Concerning this clonotype: One base away lies a much larger clone, so this may be a sequencing read error. The J gene is TRBJ2-7, the V gene TRBV6-5; maybe TRBD2 (6 bases). CDR1 and CDR2 from the germline V gene are MNHEY and SVGAGI. This CDR3 contains 14 residues. The CDR3 DNA follows: TGTGCCAGCAGTGCGGGATGGAGCTCCTACGAGCACTACTTC. Translated: CASSAGWSSYEHYF.

There are many counts of this clonotype. The chain combines TRBV11-2 with TRBJ2-3; TRBD2 aligns across 10 bases. With 5 bases clipped from V and 4 bases from J, the junction kept 15 bases outside the gene matches. This CDR3 contains 18 residues. Germline-derived CDR1 and CDR2 are SGHAT and FQNNGV. This CDR3 reads CASSTRQREREGPDTQYF. In DNA form, the CDR3 reads TGTGCCAGCAGCACAAGACAACGCGAGCGGGAGGGCCCAGATACGCAGTATTTT. The variable domain in full, completed from reference TRBV11-2 and TRBJ2-3, reads EAGVAQSPRYKIIEKRQSVAFWCNPISGHATLYWYQQILGQGPKLLIQFQNNGVVDDSQLPKDRFSAERLKGVDSTLKIQPAKLEDSAVYLCASSTRQREREGPDTQYFGPGTRLTVL.

With respect to this clonotype: One end of the junction fails to match germline, which may point to a read error. The J gene is TRBJ1-6, the V gene TRBV12-3 or TRBV12-4, with 12 bases matching TRBD1. The CDR3 sequence is 15 residues long. DNA of the CDR3: TGTGCCAGCAGCGAGGGACAGGGGGCTTATTCAACCCTCCACTTT. Encoded protein: CASSEGQGAYSTLHF.

V is TRBV7-8 and J is TRBJ1-2; D is ambiguous. Germline V gene sequence: CDR1 SGHVS, CDR2 FQNEAQ. Deletions cut 5 bases from V and 2 bases from J, with 21 bases between. The CDR3 is made up of 17 amino acids. CDR3 amino acids: CASSRLGPTSQNYGYTF. The CDR3 region has the DNA TGTGCCAGCAGCCGGCTAGGACCGACATCCCAAAACTATGGCTACACCTTC.

A remark on this clonotype: One base away lies a much larger clone, so this may be a sequencing read error. The V gene is TRBV6-1, the J gene TRBJ2-1, with TRBD2 matching over 9 bases. The CDR3 spans 16 residues. Germline assignment: CDR1 MNHNS and CDR2 SASEGT. The CDR3, as DNA: TGTGCCAGCAGTGAAGCACTAGCGGGTGCGTACAATGAGCAGTTATTC. Translating gives CASSEALAGAYNEQLF.

There are a few counts of this clonotype. V gene TRBV7-9 combines with J gene TRBJ2-2; D perhaps matches TRBD2 (6 bases). The germline V and J ends were trimmed by 0 bases and 4 bases, with 15 bases remaining between them. Germline CDR1 and CDR2: SEHNR and FQNEAQ (reference sequence). CDR3 length: 17 residues. CDR3 nucleotides: TGTGCCAGCAGCTTAGCGACCACAGCGGGCCCCACCGGGGAGCTGTTTTTT. This sequence encodes CASSLATTAGPTGELFF.

With regard to this clonotype: The CDR3 end shows no conserved phenylalanine or tryptophan, and so a read error is likely. This chain links TRBV29-1 with TRBJ1-4; possibly TRBD1 for D (5 bases). V lost 7 bases, J lost 11 bases, and 20 bases lay in between. The CDR3 extends over 13 amino acids. CDR1 and CDR2 (germline): SQVTM, ANQGSEA. The DNA of the CDR3 is TGCAGCGCTAGGGGCACCTCCGACGAGAAACTGTTTATT. Amino acid sequence: CSARGTSDEKLFI.

A note on this clonotype: A much more abundant neighbour one base away suggests this may be a read error. V is TRBV12-3 or TRBV12-4 and J is TRBJ2-5, with 9 positions matching TRBD2. The CDR3 has 13 residues. CDR3 nucleotide sequence: TGTGCCAGCAGGAGCGGGGGGCAAGATACCCAGTACTTC. This sequence encodes CASRSGGQDTQYF.